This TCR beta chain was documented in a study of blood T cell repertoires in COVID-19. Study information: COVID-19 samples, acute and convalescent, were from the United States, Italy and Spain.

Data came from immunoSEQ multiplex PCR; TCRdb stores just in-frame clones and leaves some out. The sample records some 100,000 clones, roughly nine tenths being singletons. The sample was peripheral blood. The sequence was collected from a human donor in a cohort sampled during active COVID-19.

CDR3 in DNA: TGTGCCAGCTCTCCGACAGGGGTCCCAGAGAATCAGCCCCAGCATTTT. Translation gives CASSPTGVPENQPQHF. The J gene is TRBJ1-5, the V gene TRBV18, with TRBD1 matching over 8 bases. Germline assignment: CDR1 KGHSH and CDR2 LQKENI. The CDR3 contains 16 residues. The junction had 11 bases not matched to a gene; V was cut back by 6 bases and J by 4 bases.